The 17 T cell receptor beta chains in this list originate from one sample, sequenced in a study of T cell repertoires in ileal Crohn's disease. Time point noted: inflamed ileum from the surgical specimen. This table comes from immunoSEQ multiplex PCR, and its TCRdb copy is limited to in-frame clones, with some not included. The table records several thousand clones, under 85% of them present only once. Sequenced input: ileal tissue. These receptors were collected from an adult with Crohn's disease.

The J gene is TRBJ2-7, the V gene TRBV7-8; D might be TRBD1 (6 bases). This CDR3 is built from 17 residues. V shed 2 bases and J shed 1 base, with 18 bases lying between them. CDR1 is SGHVS, CDR2 FQNEAQ, per germline. The CDR3 here is CASSLLLRGTPSYEQYF. DNA of the CDR3: TGTGCCAGCAGCTTACTACTTAGGGGGACACCATCCTACGAGCAGTACTTC.

The chain recombines TRBV2 with TRBJ1-5; D ambiguous. The germline CDR1 and CDR2 sequences are SNHLY and FYNNEI. The CDR3 extends over 13 amino acids. Trimming shortened V by 1 base and J by 9 bases, and 10 bases separated the two germline ends. CDR3 residues: CASSEGLTLPQHF. The CDR3 DNA is TGTGCCAGCAGTGAAGGTCTAACCCTGCCCCAGCATTTT.

The chain is built from TRBV28 and TRBJ2-7; D uncertain. Germline-derived CDR1 and CDR2 are MDHEN and SYDVKM. Deletions cut 6 bases from V and 3 bases from J, with 21 bases between. This CDR3 has 16 amino acids. The DNA for the CDR3 is TGTGCCAGCAGCCTTGGGTGGAGCGTTGGTGGCTACGAGCAGTACTTC. It specifies CASSLGWSVGGYEQYF.

This clone has just a few counts. The chain recombines TRBV5-6 with TRBJ1-2; D unclear. The CDR3 totals 17 residues. V gave up 1 base and J gave up 3 bases, with 19 bases separating them. The germline gives CDR1 SGHDT, CDR2 YYEEEE. This CDR3 reads CASSLHFRLDRDYGYTF. CDR3 nucleotide sequence: TGTGCCAGCAGCTTGCATTTTCGGCTGGATCGGGACTATGGCTACACCTTC.

This chain uses TRBV14 with TRBJ2-7; TRBD1 is a possible D gene (5 bases). Trimming took 1 base from V and 3 from J, leaving 7 bases between them. CDR1 SGHDN and CDR2 FVKESK come from the germline V gene. This CDR3 is built from 13 residues. CDR3 sequence: CASSQGTNYEQYF. CDR3 nucleotide sequence: TGTGCCAGCAGCCAAGGGACAAACTACGAGCAGTACTTC.

This clone was seen only a few times. The V call is TRBV1, the J call TRBJ2-5; no check of the table's D call, TRBD2, against the DNA was made. TRBV1 is tagged as a pseudogene. The CDR3 is made up of 18 amino acids. The chain's CDR3 is CTSSLVLAGGALQETQYF. Written as DNA, the CDR3 is TGCACCAGCAGCCTAGTACTAGCGGGGGGAGCCCTACAAGAGACCCAGTACTTC.

This clone came up a few times. The J gene is TRBJ1-6, the V gene TRBV7-9, with D possibly matching TRBD1 (5 bases). Trimming cost V 5 bases and J 4 bases, with 21 bases left between them. This CDR3 comprises 18 residues. Germline V lookup: CDR1 SEHNR, CDR2 FQNEAQ (reference sequence). As DNA, the CDR3 is TGTGCCAGCAGCCCAGACAGTCGACCGGGAGTATATAATTCACCCCTCCACTTT. Its translation: CASSPDSRPGVYNSPLHF.

Concerning this clone: This same CDR3 is encoded by further DNA sequences in the sample. The genes are TRBV14 and TRBJ1-1; D gene ambiguous. This CDR3 spans 11 amino acids. With 1 base removed from V and 7 bases from J, the gap between germline ends came to 4 bases. Germline CDR1 is SGHDN and CDR2 is FVKESK. The CDR3 region is CASSQVGEAFF. CDR3 coding DNA: TGTGCCAGCAGCCAAGTAGGTGAAGCTTTCTTT.

The chain links TRBV7-2 to TRBJ2-1; 12 bases line up with TRBD2. The V and J ends lost 1 base and 5 bases, in that order; junction bases with no gene match: 6. The CDR3 covers 17 residues. The germline gives CDR1 SGHTA, CDR2 FQGNSA. CDR3 coding DNA: TGTGCCAGCAGCTTAGTCGCTCGACTAGCGGGGGACAATGAGCAGTTCTTC. Translating gives CASSLVARLAGDNEQFF. The variable domain in full, with the rest retrieved from reference TRBV7-2 and TRBJ2-1, is GAGVSQSPSNKVTEKGKDVELRCDPISGHTALYWYRQSLGQGLEFLIYFQGNSAPDKSGLPSDRFSAERTGGSVSTLTIQRTQQEDSAVYLCASSLVARLAGDNEQFFGPGTRLTVL.

The rearrangement uses TRBV5-6 and TRBJ1-1; 7 nucleotides line up with TRBD1. The J segment lost 1 base and the V segment lost 0 bases, leaving 6 bases of the junction unmatched. The CDR3 extends over 16 amino acids. Germline-derived CDR1 and CDR2 are SGHDT and YYEEEE. DNA of the CDR3: TGTGCCAGCAGCTTGGTTAACAGGGGAGGGAACACTGAAGCTTTCTTT. Translating it yields CASSLVNRGGNTEAFF.

The chain carries TRBV4-2 and TRBJ2-1; 12 positions agree with TRBD2. The ends lost 0 bases at V and 7 bases at J; junction bases unmatched: 7. CDR1 and CDR2 (germline): LGHNA, YNFKEQ. The CDR3 sequence is 17 residues long. DNA for the CDR3: TGTGCCAGCAGCCAAGAACGGGGTCTAGCGGGGGGGAATGAGCAGTTCTTC. Encoded protein: CASSQERGLAGGNEQFF.

The V and J genes are TRBV6-1 and TRBJ1-2; a possible D gene is TRBD1 (5 bases). The CDR3 totals 12 residues. CDR1 and CDR2 (germline): MNHNS, SASEGT. V shed 8 bases and J shed 2 bases, with 9 bases lying between them. The CDR3 DNA is TGTGCCAGCCGGGGCAGGAACTATGGCTACACCTTC. It codes for CASRGRNYGYTF.

The chain carries TRBV6-1 and TRBJ1-2; D uncertain. V was pared by 1 base and J by 4 bases, with 13 bases between. Germline V gene data show CDR1 as MNHNS and CDR2 as SASEGT. The CDR3 covers 15 residues. CDR3: CASSEGGVKGYGYTF. CDR3 in DNA: TGTGCCAGCAGTGAAGGAGGTGTGAAGGGCTATGGCTACACCTTC.

The chain links TRBV7-9 to TRBJ2-7; weak D call: TRBD1 (6 bases). Germline CDR1 SEHNR, CDR2 FQNEAQ (reference sequence). The CDR3 is 13 residues long. The ends were cut back, 3 bases at V and 2 bases at J, with 8 bases in the middle. The CDR3 region is CASSFSGAYEQYF. CDR3 nucleotides: TGTGCCAGCAGCTTTTCAGGGGCCTACGAGCAGTACTTC. The full variable domain, rest sourced from reference TRBV7-9 and TRBJ2-7, is DTGVSQNPRHKITKRGQNVTFRCDPISEHNRLYWYRQTLGQGPEFLTYFQNEAQLEKSRLLSDRFSAERPKGSFSTLEIQRTEQGDSAMYLCASSFSGAYEQYFGPGTRLTVT.

The rearrangement joins TRBV5-5 to TRBJ2-3; no firm D call. The V and J ends lost 4 bases and 2 bases respectively, with 17 bases between them. The CDR3 runs to 16 residues. Germline V gene data show CDR1 as SGHKS and CDR2 as YYEKEE (reference sequence). In DNA, the CDR3 is TGTGCCAGCAGCCCTACCACTTTGAGGACCACAGATACGCAGTATTTT. It yields the protein CASSPTTLRTTDTQYF. The variable domain in full, with the rest retrieved from reference TRBV5-5 and TRBJ2-3, is DAGVTQSPTHLIKTRGQQVTLRCSPISGHKSVSWYQQVLGQGPQFIFQYYEKEERGRGNFPDRFSARQFPNYSSELNVNALLLGDSALYLCASSPTTLRTTDTQYFGPGTRLTVL.

The chain uses TRBV7-9 and TRBJ1-4; D is uncertain. V was cut by 5 bases and J by 10 bases, with 11 bases left in between. The CDR3 covers 12 residues. Per the germline V gene, CDR1 is SEHNR and CDR2 is FQNEAQ (reference sequence). CDR3 protein: CASSPGVGKLFF. CDR3 coding DNA: TGTGCCAGCAGCCCTGGGGTAGGAAAACTGTTTTTT. Combining the CDR3 with reference TRBV7-9 and TRBJ1-4 gives the whole variable domain DTGVSQNPRHKITKRGQNVTFRCDPISEHNRLYWYRQTLGQGPEFLTYFQNEAQLEKSRLLSDRFSAERPKGSFSTLEIQRTEQGDSAMYLCASSPGVGKLFFGSGTQLSVL.

J is TRBJ1-2 and V is TRBV2; TRBD1 might be the D (5 bases). V was clipped by 6 bases and J by 0 bases, with 8 bases between them. The CDR3 is 13 residues long. Germline V gives CDR1 SNHLY, CDR2 FYNNEI. The CDR3 here is CASRQDTNYGYTF. The CDR3 nucleotides are TGTGCCAGCAGACAGGACACTAACTATGGCTACACCTTC.